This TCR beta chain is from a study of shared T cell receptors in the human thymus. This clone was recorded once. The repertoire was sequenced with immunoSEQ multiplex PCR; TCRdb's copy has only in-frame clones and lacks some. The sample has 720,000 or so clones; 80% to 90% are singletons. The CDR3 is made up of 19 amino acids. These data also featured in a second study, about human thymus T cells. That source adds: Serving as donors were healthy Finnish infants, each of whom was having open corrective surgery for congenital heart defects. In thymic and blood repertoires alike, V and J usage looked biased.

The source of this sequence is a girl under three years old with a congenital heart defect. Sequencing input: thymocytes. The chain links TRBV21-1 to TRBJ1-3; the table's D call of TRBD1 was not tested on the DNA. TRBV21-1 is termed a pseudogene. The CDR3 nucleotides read TGTGCCAGCAGTACAGGGCCGTGGGGCCAAATACTCTCTGGAAACACCATATATTTT. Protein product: CASSTGPWGQILSGNTIYF.